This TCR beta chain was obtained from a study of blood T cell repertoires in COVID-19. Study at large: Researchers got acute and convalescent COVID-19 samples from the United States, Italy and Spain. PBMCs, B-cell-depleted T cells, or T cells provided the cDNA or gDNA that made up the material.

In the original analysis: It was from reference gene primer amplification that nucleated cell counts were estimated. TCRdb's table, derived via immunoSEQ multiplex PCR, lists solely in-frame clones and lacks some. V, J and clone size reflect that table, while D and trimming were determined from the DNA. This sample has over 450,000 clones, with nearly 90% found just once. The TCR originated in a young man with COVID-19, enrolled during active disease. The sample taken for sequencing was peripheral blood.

CDR3: CASSRDRRNEKLFF. CDR3 nucleotides: TGCGCCAGCAGCCGGGACAGACGGAATGAAAAACTGTTTTTT. The chain couples TRBV5-1 to TRBJ1-4; 7 bases fit TRBD1. The CDR3 spans 14 residues. The trim removed 4 bases at V and 5 bases at J, leaving 5 bases unmatched. Per the germline V gene, CDR1 is SGHRS and CDR2 is YFSETQ.